The entry below describes one T cell receptor (beta chain). Its antigen remains unidentified. Base quality data are lacking; no much larger clone is found one base away. In the germline V gene, CDR1 corresponds to SQVTM and CDR2 to ANQGSEA. CDR3 length: 13 amino acids, cysteine to phenylalanine. The entry retains the CDR3 DNA only, 39 bases that are in frame from base 1. V gives up 5 bases and J gives up 0 bases, and the segment between their germline ends measures 7 bases. These data belong to a study of blood T cell repertoires in COVID-19 (dated by TCRdb to about 2020). A note on the overall study: Samples covering the acute and convalescent phases of COVID-19 were provided by collaborators in the United States, Italy and Spain. The samples were drawn from two sources: the first 160 participants of the ongoing ImmuneRACE study, and 950 to 1,500 subjects contributed by 6 global collaborators. HLA class I and class II types, where available, came from metadata supplied by the sample provider rather than from assay-based typing. Nearly every sample came with metadata listing a de-identified subject ID, COVID-19 status, age in years and sex. The material from the prospective study consisted of cDNA or gDNA derived from T cells, B-cell-depleted T cells, or PBMCs. The dataset comprised deeply sampled blood TCRbeta repertoires from subjects exposed to, actively infected with, or recovered from COVID-19. The repertoires were released in a freely available public database meant as a resource for research on the immune response to SARS-CoV-2.

At one collaborating source in Seattle, patients were enrolled during active infection and were followed longitudinally through the course of disease. Collaborating institutions collected whole blood in K2EDTA tubes following their own protocols. Collaborator samples were shipped for TCRbeta analysis as frozen whole blood, isolated PBMCs, or DNA extracted from either sample type. TCRbeta CDR3 regions were amplified from genomic DNA using the immunoSEQ Assay, a bias-controlled multiplex PCR. The authors processed their data as follows. Within the assay, amplification of reference gene primers was used to estimate how many nucleated cells each sample contained. To quantify the absolute abundance of each unique TCRbeta CDR3 rearrangement, sequence reads were collapsed and filtered. For each sample, productive Simpson clonality was calculated as the square root of Simpson's diversity index across productive rearrangements. Here the immuneACCESS table is served through TCRdb, limited to in-frame sequences with V and J called. Missing clones are a known gap in these copies; in checked studies unresolved V genes cover under half, and the rest lacks a known reason. V, J and clone size are taken as reported in that table, and D and trimming were inferred from the DNA itself. For this sample the table gives 55,000 to 70,000 clones, of which roughly 85% were detected only once. The top ten hold approximately 40% of the sample.

The study at large found these results: The quantity of clinical and demographic metadata differed by source and by participant and was supplied without curation.

This sequence uses TRBV29-1 and TRBJ2-2, with the D gene call left open. Sequencing was done on a sample of peripheral blood. The sequence was collected from a woman aged 55-70 years with COVID-19, enrolled during active disease. Read as DNA, the sequence is TGCAGCGTTCAGCGTCCGAACACCGGGGAGCTGTTTTTT. This encodes CSVQRPNTGELFF.